This T cell receptor beta chain was found in a study of blood T cell repertoires in COVID-19. This table comes from immunoSEQ multiplex PCR, and its TCRdb copy is limited to in-frame clones, with some not included. The sample has about 330,000 clones, about 90% seen once; the top ten hold 5.3%. Participants spanned ages roughly 18 to 95 years and resided in around 25 US areas. Specimen: PBMCs or T cells enriched from blood (not recorded which). This clonotype was obtained from a woman aged 30 to 39 who had recovered from COVID-19.

CDR3 loop: CASSPLSLTSTDTQYF. The CDR3, as DNA: TGTGCCAGCTCACCACTAAGTCTGACTAGCACAGATACGCAGTATTTT. This chain uses TRBV18 with TRBJ2-3; unclear D gene. The V gene lost 1 base and the J gene lost 0 bases, with 11 bases spanning the gap. Per the germline V gene, CDR1 is KGHSH and CDR2 is LQKENI. This CDR3 spans 16 amino acids. Using reference TRBV18 and TRBJ2-3 for the parts outside the CDR3, the full variable domain is NAGVMQNPRHLVRRRGQEARLRCSPMKGHSHVYWYRQLPEEGLKFMVYLQKENIIDESGMPKERFSAEFPKEGPSILRIQQVVRGDSAAYFCASSPLSLTSTDTQYFGPGTRLTVL.